The sequence of this TCR beta chain was determined in a study of cytomegalovirus exposure and HLA in healthy donors. Germline V gene sequence: CDR1 MNHEY, CDR2 SVGAGI. The CDR3 sequence is 16 residues long. The ends lost 0 bases at V and 2 bases at J; junction bases unmatched: 7. Researchers ran the PCR with 60 Vbeta and 13 Jbeta primers. Only in-frame clones appear in the TCRdb table, and some are missing; sequencing was by immunoSEQ multiplex PCR. The sample has under 200,000 clones; around 80% are singletons. The sequence derives from a male donor in good health and CMV-seropositive. Input material: PBMCs. V is TRBV6-5 and J is TRBJ2-7; the match to TRBD2 covers 7 bases. CDR3 sequence: CASSYSSGGSTYEQYF. In nucleotides, the CDR3 is TGTGCCAGCAGTTACTCGAGTGGCGGGAGCACCTACGAGCAGTACTTC.